This TCR beta chain is drawn from a study of T cell changes during pregnancy in multiple sclerosis. TCRdb keeps only in-frame clones here, not all; method: immunoSEQ multiplex PCR. Here the sample spans roughly 50,000 clones, roughly nine tenths being singletons. The CDR3 contains 13 residues. Trimming left V 5 bases short and J 4 bases short, with 11 bases between. Germline V CDR1 and CDR2: SGHTA, FQGNSA. The chain is built from TRBV7-2 and TRBJ1-2; perhaps TRBD1 as D (6 bases). The sequences come from CD4+ T cells from peripheral blood mononuclear cells, collected after pregnancy. The sequence was collected from a female donor with multiple sclerosis, enrolled in a pregnancy study. CDR3 region: CASSRRTVYGYTF. Written as DNA, the CDR3 is TGTGCCAGCAGCCGAAGGACAGTCTATGGCTACACCTTC.